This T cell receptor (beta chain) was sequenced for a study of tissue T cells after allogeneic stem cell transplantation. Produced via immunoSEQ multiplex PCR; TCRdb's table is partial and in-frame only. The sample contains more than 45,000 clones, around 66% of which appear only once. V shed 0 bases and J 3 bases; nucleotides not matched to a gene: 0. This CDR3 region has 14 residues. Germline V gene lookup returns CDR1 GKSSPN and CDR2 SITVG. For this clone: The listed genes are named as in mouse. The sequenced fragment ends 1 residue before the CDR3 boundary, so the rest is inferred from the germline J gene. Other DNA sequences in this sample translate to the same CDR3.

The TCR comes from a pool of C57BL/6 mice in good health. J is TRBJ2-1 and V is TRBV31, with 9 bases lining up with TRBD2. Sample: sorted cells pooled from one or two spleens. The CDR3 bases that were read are TGTGCCTGGAGTCTGACTGGGGGCTATGCTGAGCAGTTC. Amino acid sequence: CAWSLTGGYAEQF. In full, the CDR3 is CAWSLTGGYAEQFF.